The clone carrying this TCR beta chain has just a few counts. This specimen comes from a study of blood T cells in healthy people across ages. Study details: T cells yielded about one barcoded beta molecule per two cells through template switching.

The V gene's germline CDR1 is SEHNR and CDR2 FQNEAQ (reference sequence). V was cut by 3 bases and J by 0 bases, with 14 bases left in between. CDR3 length: 16 amino acids. The second PCR ran about 6 to 12 cycles with a sample-barcoded 5' primer and J-beta primers. TCRdb reprocessed the 5' RACE reads via MiXCR and lists one record per CDR3 protein. This sample yields 1.5 million to 2 million distinct CDR3 sequences, of which under 30% are seen a single time; 7.7% belongs to the top ten. The genes are TRBV7-9 and TRBJ1-1; D is possibly TRBD1 (5 bases). Sequences were obtained from blood. The clonotype originates from a woman in her thirties in good health. CDR3 in amino acids: CASSLQGRQMNTEAFF. The DNA for the CDR3 is TGTGCCAGCAGCTTGCAGGGACGGCAAATGAACACTGAAGCTTTCTTT.